The next 21 T cell receptor beta chains were all read from a single sample in a study of blood T cell repertoires in COVID-19. Clones were sequenced by immunoSEQ multiplex PCR, and TCRdb holds only the in-frame ones, with some missing. The sample includes about 210,000 clones, 82% of them seen just once. What was sequenced was peripheral blood. The receptors were gathered from a woman aged 40 to 55 with acute or convalescent COVID-19.

This sequence joins TRBV14 and TRBJ1-1; no definite D call. This CDR3 has 14 residues. Germline V lookup: CDR1 SGHDN, CDR2 FVKESK. The V gene lost 1 base and the J gene lost 11 bases, with 17 bases spanning the gap. CDR3 sequence reads: CASSQVGAQTGAFF. The CDR3 bases are TGTGCCAGCAGCCAAGTCGGCGCTCAGACTGGGGCTTTCTTT.

The chain's CDR3 is CATSDYLAGVFTGELFF. In nucleotides, the CDR3 is TGTGCCACCAGTGACTATTTAGCGGGAGTTTTTACCGGGGAGCTGTTTTTT. The rearrangement joins TRBV24-1 to TRBJ2-2; TRBD2 matches 9 bases. The CDR3 has 17 residues. After removal of 4 bases from V and 5 bases from J, the junction contained 10 bases not matched to a gene. CDR1 is KGHDR and CDR2 is SFDVKD in the germline V gene.

The V gene is TRBV21-1, the J gene TRBJ2-2; the DNA was not used to check the table's D call, TRBD1. TRBV21-1 is listed as a pseudogene. CDR3 size: 16 residues. The CDR3 coding sequence is TGTGCCAGCAGCAAAGGACAGGGGGGGAACACCGGGGAGCTGTTTTTT. This translates into CASSKGQGGNTGELFF.

This chain joins TRBV27 and TRBJ2-1, with TRBD2 identical over 7 bases. CDR1 and CDR2 from the germline V gene are MNHEY and SMNVEV (reference sequence). The V segment lost 1 base and the J segment 7 bases; nucleotides outside the gene matches: 16. The CDR3 extends over 18 amino acids. The CDR3 sequence is CASSLLFFEGGPGNEQFF. The CDR3 bases are TGTGCCAGCAGTTTATTATTCTTTGAGGGAGGGCCCGGGAATGAGCAGTTCTTC.

The chain uses TRBV18 and TRBJ1-2, with D possibly being TRBD1 (5 bases). This CDR3 has 13 amino acids. CDR1 and CDR2 from the germline V gene are KGHSH and LQKENI. Trimming took off 2 bases at V and 4 bases at J, with 8 bases between the two ends. CDR3 sequence: CASSPTGGYGYTF. The DNA for the CDR3 is TGTGCCAGCTCACCAACGGGGGGCTATGGCTACACCTTC.

J is TRBJ2-7 and V is TRBV5-1, with D possibly matching TRBD1 (5 bases). CDR3 length equals 16 residues. V lost 0 bases, J lost 2 bases, and 15 bases lay in between. Germline V CDR1 and CDR2: SGHRS, YFSETQ. The CDR3 protein is CASSLGRSQGTYEQYF. The CDR3 nucleotides are TGCGCCAGCAGCTTGGGCAGGAGTCAGGGCACCTACGAGCAGTACTTC. Full variable domain (missing parts from reference TRBV5-1 and TRBJ2-7): KAGVTQTPRYLIKTRGQQVTLSCSPISGHRSVSWYQQTPGQGLQFLFEYFSETQRNKGNFPGRFSGRQFSNSRSEMNVSTLELGDSALYLCASSLGRSQGTYEQYFGPGTRLTVT.

This chain links TRBV6-2 or TRBV6-3 with TRBJ1-5, with D possibly matching TRBD1 (5 bases). The V end lost 3 bases, the J end lost 6 bases, and 12 bases lay between the germline ends. The CDR3 has 14 amino acids. Per the germline V gene, CDR1 is MNHEY and CDR2 is SVGEGT. This chain's CDR3 is CASSYRGLIQPQHF. The CDR3, as DNA: TGTGCCAGCAGTTATCGGGGGTTAATTCAGCCCCAGCATTTT.

V gene TRBV5-1 combines with J gene TRBJ1-5; 8 positions match TRBD1. J was trimmed by 6 bases and V by 5 bases; bases with no gene match: 4. Germline lookup yields CDR1 SGHRS and CDR2 YFSETQ. The CDR3 consists of 13 residues. The CDR3 spells CASSRDRGQPQHF. The CDR3 DNA follows: TGCGCCAGCAGTCGAGACAGGGGTCAGCCCCAGCATTTT.

This rearrangement joins TRBV19 to TRBJ2-3; 8 nucleotides line up with TRBD2. CDR3 length equals 14 residues. The V and J ends lost 3 bases and 3 bases, in that order; junction bases with no gene match: 2. Per germline, CDR1 LNHDA and CDR2 SQIVND (reference sequence). The CDR3 DNA sequence: TGTGCCAGTAGTATGGGGACTAGGACAGATACGCAGTATTTT. Its protein product is CASSMGTRTDTQYF.

The CDR3 region has the DNA TGTGCCAGCAGCCCCTTGGAGGGCCCGCGGGGCGACACTGAAGCTTTCTTT. Protein product: CASSPLEGPRGDTEAFF. This chain joins TRBV3-1 (or the pseudogene TRBV3-2) and TRBJ1-1; D possibly corresponds to TRBD1 (5 bases). Germline CDR1 LGHDT, CDR2 YNNKEL (reference sequence). Trimming removed 4 bases from V and 3 bases from J, with 21 bases in between. CDR3 length equals 17 residues.

This rearrangement joins TRBV19 to TRBJ1-1; D remains unclear. CDR1 is LNHDA, CDR2 SQIVND, per germline (reference sequence). V lost 5 bases and J 4 bases, leaving 5 bases between the germline ends. There are 11 residues in the CDR3. The CDR3 region has the DNA TGTGCCAGTAGTCGAGTCACTGAAGCTTTCTTT. Protein product: CASSRVTEAFF.

The chain recombines TRBV5-1 with TRBJ2-1; tentatively, D is TRBD2 (6 bases). The germline V gene has CDR1 SGHRS and CDR2 YFSETQ. The length of the CDR3 is 17 residues. V was pared by 1 base and J by 5 bases, with 19 bases between. CDR3 region: CASSLFLRRGENNEQFF. DNA of the CDR3: TGCGCCAGCAGCTTGTTTTTGCGGCGGGGCGAGAACAATGAGCAGTTCTTC.

The chain is built from TRBV5-1 and TRBJ1-5; D is perhaps TRBD1 (5 bases). Germline V gene data show CDR1 as SGHRS and CDR2 as YFSETQ. The V and J ends lost 0 bases and 3 bases respectively, with 10 bases between them. The CDR3 loop spans 15 amino acids. Written as DNA, the CDR3 is TGCGCCAGCAGCTTGGCGGCGGGGACCAATCAGCCCCAGCATTTT. It codes for CASSLAAGTNQPQHF.

V gene TRBV6-5 combines with J gene TRBJ2-7; 12 bases match TRBD2. V shed 4 bases, J shed 4 bases, and the junction held 5 bases outside the gene matches. The germline CDR1 and CDR2 sequences are MNHEY and SVGAGI. The CDR3 covers 15 residues. The CDR3 bases are TGTGCCAGCAGTTCTACGGGACTAGCGGGTTACGAGCAGTACTTC. Residues: CASSSTGLAGYEQYF.

This clone was picked up a small number of times. V and J are TRBV28 and TRBJ2-7; D might be TRBD1 (7 bases). The CDR3 runs to 14 residues. The ends were cut back, 7 bases at V and 1 base at J, with 14 bases in the middle. Per the germline V gene, CDR1 is MDHEN and CDR2 is SYDVKM. The CDR3 here is CASKETGTSYEQYF. CDR3 coding DNA: TGTGCCAGCAAGGAGACAGGGACTTCCTACGAGCAGTACTTC.

This clone was counted only a few times. The chain employs TRBV7-2 and TRBJ2-7; maybe TRBD2 (5 bases). The CDR3 spans 14 residues. Germline assignment: CDR1 SGHTA and CDR2 FQGNSA. Trimming removed 2 bases from V and 1 base from J, with 9 bases in between. The CDR3 nucleotides read TGTGCCAGCAGCTTACGGGGTGGGTCCTACGAGCAGTACTTC. Protein product: CASSLRGGSYEQYF.

V is TRBV27 and J is TRBJ2-7; D is possibly TRBD1 (6 bases). The CDR3 consists of 13 residues. The germline CDR1 and CDR2 sequences are MNHEY and SMNVEV (reference sequence). V lost 3 bases, J lost 7 bases, and 13 bases lay in between. CDR3: CASSLDRSLEQYF. Written as DNA, the CDR3 is TGTGCCAGCAGTTTGGACAGATCATTAGAGCAGTACTTC.

The chain couples TRBV2 to TRBJ2-5; perhaps TRBD1 as D (6 bases). The CDR3 extends over 12 amino acids. Trimming shortened V by 4 bases and J by 5 bases, and 8 bases separated the two germline ends. Germline V gene sequence: CDR1 SNHLY, CDR2 FYNNEI. The DNA of the CDR3 is TGTGCCAGCAGTGGACAGGCCGAGACCCAGTACTTC. It is translated as CASSGQAETQYF.

This chain connects TRBV6-6 to TRBJ1-2; D gene unclear. Germline V gene lookup returns CDR1 MNHNY and CDR2 SVGAGI (reference sequence). The ends were cut back, 5 bases at V and 3 bases at J, with 16 bases in the middle. The CDR3 runs to 15 residues. The chain's CDR3 is CASSTLAGSYYGYTF. For the CDR3, the DNA is TGTGCCAGCAGTACCTTGGCAGGCTCCTACTATGGCTACACCTTC.

The sample holds one count of this clone. The chain couples TRBV10-3 to TRBJ1-2, with D unresolved. Trimming took off 0 bases at V and 2 bases at J, with 7 bases between the two ends. CDR1 and CDR2 (germline): ENHRY, SYGVKD. The CDR3 consists of 14 residues. The CDR3 loop reads CAISESEGNYGYTF. The CDR3 DNA is TGTGCCATCAGTGAGTCTGAGGGCAACTATGGCTACACCTTC.

Written as DNA, the CDR3 is TGTGCCAGCAGTTTTGGACAGGGGCTATCAGGGTCTACTGAAGCTTTCTTT. Residues: CASSFGQGLSGSTEAFF. The gene calls are TRBV27 and TRBJ1-1, with TRBD1 matching over 9 bases. With 3 bases clipped from V and 5 bases from J, the junction kept 13 bases outside the gene matches. The CDR3 covers 17 residues. The germline CDR1 and CDR2 sequences are MNHEY and SMNVEV (reference sequence).